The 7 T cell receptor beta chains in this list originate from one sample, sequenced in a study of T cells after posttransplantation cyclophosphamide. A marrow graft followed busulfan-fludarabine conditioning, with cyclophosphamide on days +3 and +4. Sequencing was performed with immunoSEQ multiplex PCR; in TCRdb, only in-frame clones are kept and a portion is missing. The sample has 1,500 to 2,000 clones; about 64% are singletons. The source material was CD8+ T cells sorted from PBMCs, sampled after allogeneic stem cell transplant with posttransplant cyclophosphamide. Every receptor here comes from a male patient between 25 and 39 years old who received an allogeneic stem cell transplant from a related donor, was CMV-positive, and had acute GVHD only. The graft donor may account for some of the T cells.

The CDR3 DNA reads as TGCGCCAGCAGCCAATTGGGACTTGGCAACGAGCAGTACTTC. It specifies CASSQLGLGNEQYF. This chain uses TRBV4-1 with TRBJ2-7; D may be TRBD2 (6 bases). Trimming shortened V by 2 bases and J by 5 bases, and 13 bases separated the two germline ends. The CDR3 has 14 residues. Germline V gene sequence: CDR1 MGHRA, CDR2 YSYEKL.

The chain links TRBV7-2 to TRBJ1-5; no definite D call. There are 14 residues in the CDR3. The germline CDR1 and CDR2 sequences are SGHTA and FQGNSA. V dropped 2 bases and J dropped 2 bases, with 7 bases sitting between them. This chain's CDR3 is CASSLMQGNQPQHF. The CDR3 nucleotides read TGTGCCAGCAGCTTAATGCAGGGCAATCAGCCCCAGCATTTT.

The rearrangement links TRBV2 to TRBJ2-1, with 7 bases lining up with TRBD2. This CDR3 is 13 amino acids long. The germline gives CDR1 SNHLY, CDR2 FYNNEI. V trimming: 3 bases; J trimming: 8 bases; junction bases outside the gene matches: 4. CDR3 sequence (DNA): TGTGCCAGCAGTGATTGGAGCGGGGATGAGCAGTTCTTC. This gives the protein CASSDWSGDEQFF.

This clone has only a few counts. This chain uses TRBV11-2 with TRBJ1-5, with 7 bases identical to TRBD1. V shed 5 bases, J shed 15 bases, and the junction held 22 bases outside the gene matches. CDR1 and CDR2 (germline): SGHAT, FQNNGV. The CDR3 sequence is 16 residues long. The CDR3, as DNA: TGTGCCAGCAGCCAAGATCTCGGACAGGCCTTCTCTCCCTTGCATTTT. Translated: CASSQDLGQAFSPLHF.

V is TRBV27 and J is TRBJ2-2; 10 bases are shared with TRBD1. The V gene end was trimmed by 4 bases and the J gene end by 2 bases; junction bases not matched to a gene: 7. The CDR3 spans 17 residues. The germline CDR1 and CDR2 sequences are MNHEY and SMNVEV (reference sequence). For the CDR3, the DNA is TGTGCCAGCAGTTGGACAGGGGGTTCCCTTAACACCGGGGAGCTGTTTTTT. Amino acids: CASSWTGGSLNTGELFF.

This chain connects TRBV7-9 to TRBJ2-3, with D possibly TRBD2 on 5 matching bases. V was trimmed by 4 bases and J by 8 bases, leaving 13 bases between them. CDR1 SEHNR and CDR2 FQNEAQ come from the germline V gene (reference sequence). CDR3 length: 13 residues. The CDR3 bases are TGTGCCAGCAGCTATTTAGGACTTGGTACGCAGTATTTT. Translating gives CASSYLGLGTQYF.

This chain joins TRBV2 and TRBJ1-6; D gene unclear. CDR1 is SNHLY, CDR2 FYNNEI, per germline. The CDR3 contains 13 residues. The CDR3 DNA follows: TGTGTCGGCCAATTCGGGGTTAATTCACCCCTCCACTTT. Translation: CVGQFGVNSPLHF.